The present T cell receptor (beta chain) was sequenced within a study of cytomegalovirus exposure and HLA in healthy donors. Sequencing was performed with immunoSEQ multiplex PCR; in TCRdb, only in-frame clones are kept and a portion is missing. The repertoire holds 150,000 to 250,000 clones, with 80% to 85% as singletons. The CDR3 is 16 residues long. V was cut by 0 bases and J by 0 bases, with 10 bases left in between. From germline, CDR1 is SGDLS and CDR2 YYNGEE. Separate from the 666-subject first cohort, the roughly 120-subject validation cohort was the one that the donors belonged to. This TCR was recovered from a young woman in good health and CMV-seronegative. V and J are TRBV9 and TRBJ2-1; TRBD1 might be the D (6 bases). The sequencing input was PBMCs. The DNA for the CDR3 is TGTGCCAGCAGCGTAGAGGGGGACCACTCCTACAATGAGCAGTTCTTC. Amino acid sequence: CASSVEGDHSYNEQFF.